Reported below is one T cell receptor beta chain. The antigen is unknown. 13 Jbeta primers and 60 Vbeta primers were used for the PCR. This table comes from immunoSEQ multiplex PCR, and its TCRdb copy is limited to in-frame clones, with some not included. This table has over 85,000 clones, approximately 82% appearing once. The sample comes from a study of cytomegalovirus exposure and HLA in healthy donors. Study observations and caveats: An analysis that came later showed most CMV-associated TCR beta chains appearing HLA-restricted. More clonal expansion characterized HLA-associated TCR beta chains than equally common others in a later analysis.

The donors comprised healthy bone marrow donors. The sample taken for sequencing was PBMCs. The receptor was derived from a female donor in good health and CMV-seropositive.

For the CDR3, the DNA is TGTGCCAGCAGGACAGACCTCGGCGTGTACACCTTC. This gives the protein CASRTDLGVYTF. The chain carries TRBV6-1 and TRBJ1-2, with TRBD1 as a possible D gene (5 bases). The V gene lost 6 bases and the J gene lost 11 bases, with 16 bases spanning the gap. The germline gives CDR1 MNHNS, CDR2 SASEGT. The CDR3 is made up of 12 amino acids.